This T cell receptor beta chain originates from a study of blood T cell repertoires in COVID-19. Study overall: The study drew acute and convalescent COVID-19 samples from the United States, Italy and Spain. Sources were T cells, B-cell-depleted T cells, or PBMCs; the material itself was cDNA or gDNA.

Seattle enrolled patients during active infection and tracked them longitudinally. V gave up 7 bases and J gave up 4 bases; unmatched junction bases: 8. This CDR3 region has 14 residues. CDR1 and CDR2 from the germline V gene are LNHDA and SQIVND (reference sequence). Only in-frame clones appear in the TCRdb table, and some are missing; sequencing was by immunoSEQ multiplex PCR. The sample includes 150,000 to 250,000 clones, approximately 94% of them seen just once. The chain employs TRBV19 and TRBJ1-2; 8 bases line up with TRBD1. What was sequenced was peripheral blood. This sequence was found in a man aged 30 to 45 with COVID-19, enrolled during active disease. The CDR3, as DNA: TGTGCCAGTACTCGACCCGGGACAGGCTATGGCTACACCTTC. Its protein product is CASTRPGTGYGYTF.